The clone carrying this T cell receptor (beta chain) was seen ten or more times. Its matching antigen is unknown. This record belongs to a study of neurological immune-mediated disorders. Study observations and caveats: When the repertoires were grouped phylogenetically, those of 18 of the 34 multiple sclerosis patients came together in a single cluster of related CDR3 sequences, which points to a possible repertoire-level signature. There was no clinical or MRI feature that showed an association with the multiple sclerosis repertoire cluster. HTLV-1-associated myelopathy ranked highest for TCR clonal expansion and multiple sclerosis lowest, beneath healthy controls.

Every sequencing run produced over 160 million TCR-beta sequences that came from 15-18 subjects. Each CDR3 protein is one row after TCRdb ran MiXCR on the 5' RACE reads. The data hold 100,000 to 150,000 distinct CDR3 sequences, with roughly 3.2% observed a single time. CDR3 length equals 18 residues. Looked up from germline, CDR1 is MNHEY and CDR2 is SVGEGT. V trimming: 6 bases; J trimming: 0 bases; junction bases outside the gene matches: 11. Source material: PBMCs. The sequence was obtained from a woman aged 25 to 39 with multiple sclerosis. The chain has TRBV6-2 or TRBV6-3 and TRBJ2-4; 10 positions agree with TRBD2. In DNA form, the CDR3 reads TGTGCCAGCAGCGTTACTAGAAGGACTAGCGGAGCCAAAAACATTCAGTACTTC. Its protein is CASSVTRRTSGAKNIQYF.